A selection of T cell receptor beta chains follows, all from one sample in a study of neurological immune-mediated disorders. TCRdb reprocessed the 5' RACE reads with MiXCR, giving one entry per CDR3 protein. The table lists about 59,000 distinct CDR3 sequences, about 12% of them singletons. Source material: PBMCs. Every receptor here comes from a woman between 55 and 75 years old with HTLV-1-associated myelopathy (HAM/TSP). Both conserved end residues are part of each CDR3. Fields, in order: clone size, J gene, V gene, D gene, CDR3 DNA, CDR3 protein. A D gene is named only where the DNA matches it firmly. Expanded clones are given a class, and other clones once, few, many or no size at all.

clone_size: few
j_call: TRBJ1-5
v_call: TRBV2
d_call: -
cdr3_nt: TGTGCCAGCAGTGAAGCAGTAACTCCGGTGCCCCAGCATTTT
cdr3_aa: CASSEAVTPVPQHF

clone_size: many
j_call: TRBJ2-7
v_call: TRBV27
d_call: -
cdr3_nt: TGTGCCAGCAGTTTAGACATCTCCTACGAGCAGTACTTC
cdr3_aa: CASSLDISYEQYF

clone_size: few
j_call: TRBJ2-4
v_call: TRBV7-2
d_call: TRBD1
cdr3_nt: TGTGCCAGCAGCCCGCAGGGGGTCCAAAACATTCAGTACTTC
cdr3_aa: CASSPQGVQNIQYF

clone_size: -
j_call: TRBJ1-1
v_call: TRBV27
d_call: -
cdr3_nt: TGTGCCAGCAGTTACAGGGCGTGGATGAACACTGAAGCTTTCTTT
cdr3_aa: CASSYRAWMNTEAFF

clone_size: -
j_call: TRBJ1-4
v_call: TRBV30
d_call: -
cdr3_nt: TGTGCCTGGAGTAAGCAAGAGGCAGAAAAACTGTTTTTT
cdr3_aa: CAWSKQEAEKLFF

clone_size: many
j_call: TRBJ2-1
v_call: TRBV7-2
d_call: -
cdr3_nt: TGTGCCAGCAGCCTGTACCACGGTCCCATGTTCTTC
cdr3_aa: CASSLYHGPMFF

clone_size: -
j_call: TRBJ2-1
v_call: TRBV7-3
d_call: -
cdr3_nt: TGTGCCAGCAGCTTAACTGGGGGGAGCTCTTACAATGAGCAGTTCTTC
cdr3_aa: CASSLTGGSSYNEQFF

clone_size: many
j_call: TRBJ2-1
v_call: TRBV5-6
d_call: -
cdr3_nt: TGTGCCAGCAGCTCTAGCGTCAATGAGCAGTTCTTC
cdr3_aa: CASSSSVNEQFF

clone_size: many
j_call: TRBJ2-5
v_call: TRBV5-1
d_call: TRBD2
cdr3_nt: TGCGCCAGCAGCTTGGGAGCGACGGGACTAGCGGGAGCTAACCAAGAGACCCAGTACTTC
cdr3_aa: CASSLGATGLAGANQETQYF

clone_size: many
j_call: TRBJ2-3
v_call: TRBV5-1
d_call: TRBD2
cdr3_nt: TGCGCCAGCAGCTTCTCAACTAGCGGGAGGGCCAAGGCAGATACGCAGTATTTT
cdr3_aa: CASSFSTSGRAKADTQYF

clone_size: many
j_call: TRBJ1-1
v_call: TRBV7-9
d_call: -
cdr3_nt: TGTGCCAGCAGCCCCCCCGGGAACACTGAAGCTTTCTTT
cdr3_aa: CASSPPGNTEAFF

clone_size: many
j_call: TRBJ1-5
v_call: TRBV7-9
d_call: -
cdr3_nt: TGTGCCAGCAGCTTCCGGGATCAGCCCCAGCATTTT
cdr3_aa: CASSFRDQPQHF

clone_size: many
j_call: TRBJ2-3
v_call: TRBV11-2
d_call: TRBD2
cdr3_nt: TGTGCCAGCAGCTTAAATCCGGGAGGGGCAGATACGCAGTATTTT
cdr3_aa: CASSLNPGGADTQYF

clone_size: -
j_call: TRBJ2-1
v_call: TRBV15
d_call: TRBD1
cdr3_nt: TGTGCCACCTCCCCGAGCAGGACAGGAGTCAATGGGCAGTTCTTC
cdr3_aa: CATSPSRTGVNGQFF

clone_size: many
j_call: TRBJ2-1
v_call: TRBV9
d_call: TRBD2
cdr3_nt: TGTGCCAGCAGCGAGGGACTAGCGGGTTACAATGAGCAGTTCTTC
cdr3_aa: CASSEGLAGYNEQFF

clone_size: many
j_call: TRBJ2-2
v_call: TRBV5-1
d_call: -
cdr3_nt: TGCGCCAGCAGCGATCGGATAAGCACCGGGGAGCTGTTTTTT
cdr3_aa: CASSDRISTGELFF

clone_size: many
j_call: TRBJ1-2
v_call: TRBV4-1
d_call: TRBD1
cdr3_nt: TGCGCCAGCAGCCCGGGGACAGGGGGCATCTATGGCTACACCTTC
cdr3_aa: CASSPGTGGIYGYTF

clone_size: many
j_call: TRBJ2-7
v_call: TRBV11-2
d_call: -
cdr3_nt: TGTGCCAGCAGCTTAGCGAGAGAGCAGTACTTC
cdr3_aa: CASSLAREQYF

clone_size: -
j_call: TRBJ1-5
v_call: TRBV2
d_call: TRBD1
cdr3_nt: TGTGCCAGCAGTGGAACAGGGGATCAGCCCCAGCATTTT
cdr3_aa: CASSGTGDQPQHF

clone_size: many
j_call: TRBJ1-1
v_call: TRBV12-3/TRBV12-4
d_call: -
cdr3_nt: TGTGCCAGCAGTTTGGGCACTGAAGCTTTCTTT
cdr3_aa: CASSLGTEAFF

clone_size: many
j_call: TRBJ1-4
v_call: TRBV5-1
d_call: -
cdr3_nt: TGCGCCAGCACTATGCCGGGGAATGAAAAACTGTTTTTT
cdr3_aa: CASTMPGNEKLFF

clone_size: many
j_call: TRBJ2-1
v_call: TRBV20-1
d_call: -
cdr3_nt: TGCAGTGCCCTCGAATTATCCGCTGAGCAGTTCTTC
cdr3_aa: CSALELSAEQFF

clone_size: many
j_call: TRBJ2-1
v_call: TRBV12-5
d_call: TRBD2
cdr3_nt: TGTGCTAGTGGTTTGTCAAAACTAGCGGGACTAAACAATGAGCAGTTCTTC
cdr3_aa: CASGLSKLAGLNNEQFF

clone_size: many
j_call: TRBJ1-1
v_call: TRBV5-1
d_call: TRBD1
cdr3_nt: TGCGCCAGCAGCGAACAGGGACAGGGAGTGAACACTGAAGCTTTCTTT
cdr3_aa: CASSEQGQGVNTEAFF

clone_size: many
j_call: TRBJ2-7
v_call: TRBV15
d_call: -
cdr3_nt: TGTGCCACCAGCGAACCCGGGACCCCCAGCGAGCAGTACTTC
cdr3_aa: CATSEPGTPSEQYF

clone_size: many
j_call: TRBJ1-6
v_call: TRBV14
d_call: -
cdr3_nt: TGTGCCAGCCGGATGGTCGATAACTCACCCCTCCACTTT
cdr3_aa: CASRMVDNSPLHF

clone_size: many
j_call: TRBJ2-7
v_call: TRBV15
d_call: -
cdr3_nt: TGTGCCACCAGCAGAGATAGGAGCTCCTACGAGCAGTACTTC
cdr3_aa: CATSRDRSSYEQYF

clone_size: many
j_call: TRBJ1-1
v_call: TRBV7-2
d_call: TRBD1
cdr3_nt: TGTGCCAGCAGCTACAGGGGCCCCGAAGCTTTCTTT
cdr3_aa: CASSYRGPEAFF

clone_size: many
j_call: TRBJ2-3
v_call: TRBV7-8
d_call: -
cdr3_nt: TGTGCCAGCAGCTTAGTTGGTCCAGATACGCAGTATTTT
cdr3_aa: CASSLVGPDTQYF

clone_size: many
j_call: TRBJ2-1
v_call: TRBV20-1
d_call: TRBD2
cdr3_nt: TGCAGTGCCGTCCGACTAGCGGGAGGAACCACGTGGAATGAGCAGTTCTTC
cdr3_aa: CSAVRLAGGTTWNEQFF

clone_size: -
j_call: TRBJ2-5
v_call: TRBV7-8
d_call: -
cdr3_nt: TGTGTCAGCAGCTTAGCACAAGAGACCCAGTACTTC
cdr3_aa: CVSSLAQETQYF

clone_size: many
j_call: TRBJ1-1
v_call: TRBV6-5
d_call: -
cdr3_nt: TGTGCCAGCAGCCGAGGGACCCCTGAAGCTTTCTTT
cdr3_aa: CASSRGTPEAFF

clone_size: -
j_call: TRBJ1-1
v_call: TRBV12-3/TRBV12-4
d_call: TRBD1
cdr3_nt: TGTGCCATCATCCCAGGGGGAGGGGGAACTGAAGCTTTCTTT
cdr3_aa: CAIIPGGGGTEAFF

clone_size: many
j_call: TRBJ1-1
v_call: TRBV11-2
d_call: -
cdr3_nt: TGTGCCAGCAGCTTCAGGGAAAGGGAAACTGAAGCTTTCTTT
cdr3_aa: CASSFRERETEAFF

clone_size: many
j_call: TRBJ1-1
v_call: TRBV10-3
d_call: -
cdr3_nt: TGTGCCATCAGTGAGCTTACTAGTGCTTTCTTT
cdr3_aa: CAISELTSAFF

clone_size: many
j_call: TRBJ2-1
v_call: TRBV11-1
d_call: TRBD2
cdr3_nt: TGTGCCAGCAGCTTCACTAGCGGGAGTCATTACAATGAGCAGTTCTTC
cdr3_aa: CASSFTSGSHYNEQFF

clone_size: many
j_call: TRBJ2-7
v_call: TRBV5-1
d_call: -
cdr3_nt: TGCGCCAGCAGCGCGGGACCCGACGGTAGCTCCTACGAGCAGTACTTC
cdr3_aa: CASSAGPDGSSYEQYF

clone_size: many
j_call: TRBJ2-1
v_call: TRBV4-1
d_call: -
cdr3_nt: TGCGCCAGCAGCCAAGCACGGAGCCCTAATGAGCAGTTCTTC
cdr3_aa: CASSQARSPNEQFF

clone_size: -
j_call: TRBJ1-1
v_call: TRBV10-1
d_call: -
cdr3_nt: TGCGCCAGCAAGAGGTGTGAGGCTTTCTTT
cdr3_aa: CASKRCEAFF

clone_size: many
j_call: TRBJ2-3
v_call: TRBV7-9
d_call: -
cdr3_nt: TGTGCCAGCCTCAAAGCCGGGACTAGCACAGATACGCAGTATTTT
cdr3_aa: CASLKAGTSTDTQYF

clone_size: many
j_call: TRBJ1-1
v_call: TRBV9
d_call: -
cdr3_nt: TGTGCCAGCAGCGTAGCTACAGGGACCCTAATGAACACTGAAGCTTTCTTT
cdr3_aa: CASSVATGTLMNTEAFF

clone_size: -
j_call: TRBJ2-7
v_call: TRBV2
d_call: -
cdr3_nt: TGTGCCAGCAGTGCCCAGGGAACCTTGTACGAGCAGTACTTC
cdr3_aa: CASSAQGTLYEQYF

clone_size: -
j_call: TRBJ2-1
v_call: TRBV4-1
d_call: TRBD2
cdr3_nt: TGCGCCAGCAGCCAAGCCGGGACTAGTATAAATGAGCAGTTCTTC
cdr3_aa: CASSQAGTSINEQFF

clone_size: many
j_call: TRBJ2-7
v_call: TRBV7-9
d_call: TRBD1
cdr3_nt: TGTGCCAGCGGAACCGGGACAGGGGCCGAAACACAATACTTC
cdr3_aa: CASGTGTGAETQYF

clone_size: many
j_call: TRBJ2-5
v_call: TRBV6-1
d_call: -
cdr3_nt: TGTGCCAGCAGTGAGGAAGGCCTGAATAGCTTTCTTGAGACCCAGTACTTC
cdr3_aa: CASSEEGLNSFLETQYF

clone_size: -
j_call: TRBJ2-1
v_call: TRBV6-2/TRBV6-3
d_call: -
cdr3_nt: TGTGCCAGCAGTTACTCCCTGGGGCTAGCGACCCTCAATGAGCAGTTCTTC
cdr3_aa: CASSYSLGLATLNEQFF

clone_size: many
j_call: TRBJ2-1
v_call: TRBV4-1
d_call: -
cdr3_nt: TGCGCCAGCTCCGGGACCGTTTACAATGAGCAGTTCTTC
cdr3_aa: CASSGTVYNEQFF

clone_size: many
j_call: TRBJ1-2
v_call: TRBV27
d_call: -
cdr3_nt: TGTGCCAGCAGTCCTCGACAGGCTTTATATGGCTACACCTTC
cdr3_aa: CASSPRQALYGYTF

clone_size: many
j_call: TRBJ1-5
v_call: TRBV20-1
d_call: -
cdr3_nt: TGCAGTGCTAGTGGGGAGAGCAATCAGCCCCAGCATTTT
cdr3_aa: CSASGESNQPQHF

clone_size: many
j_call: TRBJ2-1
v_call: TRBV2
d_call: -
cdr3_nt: TGTGCCCTTAGGTCGACCAGTGAGCAGTTCTTC
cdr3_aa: CALRSTSEQFF

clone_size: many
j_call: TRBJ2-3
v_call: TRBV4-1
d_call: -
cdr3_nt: TGCGCCAGCAGCCAAGTGGAGGGGGCAGATACGCAGTATTTT
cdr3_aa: CASSQVEGADTQYF

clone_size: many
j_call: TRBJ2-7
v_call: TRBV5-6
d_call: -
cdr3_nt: TGTGCCAGCAGCTTGGGAGGTAGGAACTCCTACGAGCAGTACTTC
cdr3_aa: CASSLGGRNSYEQYF

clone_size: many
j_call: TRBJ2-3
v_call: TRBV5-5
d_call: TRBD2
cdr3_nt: TGTGCCAGCAGCTCCGGGACTACCTTTAACACAGATACGCAGTATTTT
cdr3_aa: CASSSGTTFNTDTQYF

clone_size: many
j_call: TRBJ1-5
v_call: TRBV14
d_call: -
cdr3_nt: TGTGCCAGCAGCCGGCGTGGATTGAATCAGCCCCAGCATTTT
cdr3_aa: CASSRRGLNQPQHF

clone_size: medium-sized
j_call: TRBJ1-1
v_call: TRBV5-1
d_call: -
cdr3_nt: TGCGCCAGCAAGCTTGGTACAGGGAAAACTGAAGCTTTCTTT
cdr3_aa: CASKLGTGKTEAFF

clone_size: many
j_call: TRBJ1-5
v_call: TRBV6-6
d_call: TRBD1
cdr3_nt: TGTGCCAGCAGCCCCGGGACAGGGGAAGGGTCCCAGCATTTT
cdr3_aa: CASSPGTGEGSQHF

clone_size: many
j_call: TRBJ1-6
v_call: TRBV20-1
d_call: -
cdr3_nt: TGCAGTGCTAGAGACATGAGAACAGCCGGTCCCCTCCACTTT
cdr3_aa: CSARDMRTAGPLHF

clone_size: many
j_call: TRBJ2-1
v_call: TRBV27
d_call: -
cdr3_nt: TGTGCCAGCAGTTTATCGCCATTAGGGGAGATGGATGAGCAGTTCTTC
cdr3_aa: CASSLSPLGEMDEQFF